Listed below are T cell receptor beta chains from one sample, sequenced in a study of blood T cell repertoires in COVID-19. TCRdb's copy holds only in-frame clones and misses some; the assay was immunoSEQ multiplex PCR. The top ten hold about 11% of the sample, which has 130,000 to 150,000 clones, around 87% seen once. Sequenced sample: PBMCs or T cells enriched from blood (not recorded which). The receptors were sampled from a man aged 60 to 69 who had recovered from COVID-19. CDR3s include the opening cysteine and the closing phenylalanine or tryptophan. The D gene is left open where the match is weak. Expanded clones get a size class; other rows say once, few or many, or leave the size out.

J | size | V | D | DNA | CDR3
TRBJ2-4 | . | TRBV27 | . | TGTGCCAGCAGTTTAAGGTGGAGCGGCGCAGCCAAAAACATTCAGTACTTC | CASSLRWSGAAKNIQYF
TRBJ1-3 | . | TRBV6-5 | . | TGTGCCAGCAGTTTTAACTCTGGAAACACCATATATTTT | CASSFNSGNTIYF
TRBJ2-7 | . | TRBV7-6 | TRBD2 | TGTGCCAGCAGCCGGACTAGCGGCCTATCCTACGAGCAGTACTTC | CASSRTSGLSYEQYF
TRBJ2-5 | . | TRBV7-9 | . | TGTGCCAGCAGCTTATTCAGGACTCCGATCCTTCAAGAGACCCAGTACTTC | CASSLFRTPILQETQYF
TRBJ1-1 | few | TRBV10-1 | . | TGCGCCAGCAGTGAGTTGATAGACACTGAAGCTTTCTTT | CASSELIDTEAFF
TRBJ1-4 | . | TRBV25-1 | . | TGTGCCAGCAGTGAGGGCGCCACAGGGAAACTGTTTTTT | CASSEGATGKLFF
TRBJ1-2 | . | TRBV7-8 | TRBD1 | TGTGCCAGCAGCGCGGACAGGGCGAACTATGGCTACACCTTC | CASSADRANYGYTF
TRBJ2-7 | . | TRBV18 | TRBD1 | TGTGCCAGCTCACCATCCCAGGGGGTGGACGAGCAGTACTTC | CASSPSQGVDEQYF
TRBJ2-1 | once | TRBV5-4 | TRBD2 | TGTGCCAGCAGCTTAAGCAAAGGGACTAGTGGGAGGAATGAGCAGTTCTTC | CASSLSKGTSGRNEQFF
TRBJ1-1 | . | TRBV7-8 | . | TGTGCCAGCAGCCTGGACAGATACACTGAAGCTTTCTTT | CASSLDRYTEAFF
TRBJ2-3 | . | TRBV28 | . | TGTGCCAGCAGGGTCGGCGGGGCCCCCACAGATACGCAGTATTTT | CASRVGGAPTDTQYF
TRBJ1-1 | . | TRBV7-8 | . | TGTGCCAGCAGCCCCCCGGTTGGTAGGGGAGGGTCGGACACTGAAGCTTTCTTT | CASSPPVGRGGSDTEAFF
TRBJ2-3 | . | TRBV19 | TRBD1 | TGTGCCAGTAGCACCTTGGACAGGGGCACAGATACGCAGTATTTT | CASSTLDRGTDTQYF
TRBJ1-4 | . | TRBV29-1 | TRBD1 | TGCAGCGTGGAACAGGGGGCAAAAGAAAAACTGTTTTTT | CSVEQGAKEKLFF